This record looks at one T cell receptor (beta chain) sequence and its context. This specimen belongs to a study of blood T cell repertoires in COVID-19. Looking at the study overall: Acute and convalescent COVID-19 samples came from the United States, Italy and Spain.

Germline CDR1 LNHNV, CDR2 YYDKDF (reference sequence). Trimming took 0 bases from V and 10 from J, leaving 7 bases between them. There are 12 residues in the CDR3. Per the study methods: Amplification of reference gene primers was used by the study to estimate nucleated cell counts. Clones were read by immunoSEQ multiplex PCR, and TCRdb kept only the in-frame ones, dropping some. V, J and clone size were drawn from that table, and D and trimming were deduced from the DNA. The table shows about 86,000 clones, with approximately 82% occurring only once. The sequencing input was peripheral blood. This receptor was obtained from a woman older than 75 with acute or convalescent COVID-19. The V and J genes are TRBV15 and TRBJ2-1, with D possibly matching TRBD2 (5 bases). CDR3 loop: CATSRDKREQFF. The CDR3 nucleotides read TGTGCCACCAGCAGAGATAAGCGGGAGCAGTTCTTC. The variable domain in full, completed from reference TRBV15 and TRBJ2-1, reads DAMVIQNPRYQVTQFGKPVTLSCSQTLNHNVMYWYQQKSSQAPKLLFHYYDKDFNNEADTPDNFQSRRPNTSFCFLDIRSPGLGDTAMYLCATSRDKREQFFGPGTRLTVL.